Detailed here is one TCR beta chain. Its cognate antigen is unknown. The record originates from a study of T cell responses to AZD1222 COVID-19 vaccine. CDR1 and CDR2 (germline): LGHDT, YNNKEL (reference sequence). V lost 1 base, J lost 1 base, and 8 bases lay in between. The CDR3 runs to 15 residues. Findings of the study overall: Mostly white British, mostly female donors; authors suggested clonal diversity may be underestimated.

Data came from immunoSEQ multiplex PCR; TCRdb stores just in-frame clones and leaves some out. Here the sample spans around 69,000 clones, about 88% being singletons. This chain uses TRBV3-1 (or the pseudogene TRBV3-2) with TRBJ1-5; D remains ambiguous. This sequence was found in an adult in good health. The source was peripheral blood, collected on day 0 of AZD1222 vaccination. The CDR3 protein is CASSQVHGSNQPQHF. In DNA, the CDR3 is TGTGCCAGCAGCCAAGTCCACGGAAGCAATCAGCCCCAGCATTTT.